This T cell receptor beta chain was identified during a study of shared clonotypes between healthy human individuals. Assay: immunoSEQ multiplex PCR; the TCRdb copy retains only in-frame clones and omits some. The table has some 2.1 million clones, 95% seen once. The TCR comes from a man aged 18 to 30 in good health. Sequencing was carried out using naive CD4+ T cells sorted from blood. Subset indicated: CD45RA+ positively selected.

The CDR3 nucleotides are TGCGCCAGCAGCCAAGATCCGGGGGCCCTCACAGATACGCAGTATTTT. This sequence encodes CASSQDPGALTDTQYF. This chain connects TRBV4-1 to TRBJ2-3; the D call may be TRBD1 or TRBD2 (6 bases each). Trimming removed 0 bases at V and 2 bases at J, with 12 bases between. The CDR3 contains 16 residues. Germline lookup yields CDR1 MGHRA and CDR2 YSYEKL.